This TCR beta chain was observed in a study of CD8 T cells in ankylosing spondylitis. This clonotype was counted only a few times. What it recognizes is unknown. Each CDR3 protein gets one entry after TCRdb re-called the 5' RACE reads with MiXCR. The data hold some 130,000 distinct CDR3 sequences, with approximately 7.4% observed a single time. Study outcomes and limitations: Seemingly characteristic of ankylosing spondylitis blood was a TCR beta motif consisting of about 8 highly homologous variants.

The CDR3 has 17 residues. Trimming stripped 3 bases from V and 2 bases from J, with 17 bases between. CDR1 and CDR2 from the germline V gene are SEHNR and FQNEAQ (reference sequence). The chain has TRBV7-9 and TRBJ2-1, with a weak D call TRBD1 (5 bases). Source material: blood, either unsorted or a sorted T cell fraction (not recorded which). The sequence derives from a female donor with ankylosing spondylitis or in good health (not recorded which). CDR3 protein: CASSFAVSQGTYNEQFF. In nucleotides, the CDR3 is TGTGCCAGCAGCTTCGCCGTTTCGCAGGGTACCTACAATGAGCAGTTCTTC.